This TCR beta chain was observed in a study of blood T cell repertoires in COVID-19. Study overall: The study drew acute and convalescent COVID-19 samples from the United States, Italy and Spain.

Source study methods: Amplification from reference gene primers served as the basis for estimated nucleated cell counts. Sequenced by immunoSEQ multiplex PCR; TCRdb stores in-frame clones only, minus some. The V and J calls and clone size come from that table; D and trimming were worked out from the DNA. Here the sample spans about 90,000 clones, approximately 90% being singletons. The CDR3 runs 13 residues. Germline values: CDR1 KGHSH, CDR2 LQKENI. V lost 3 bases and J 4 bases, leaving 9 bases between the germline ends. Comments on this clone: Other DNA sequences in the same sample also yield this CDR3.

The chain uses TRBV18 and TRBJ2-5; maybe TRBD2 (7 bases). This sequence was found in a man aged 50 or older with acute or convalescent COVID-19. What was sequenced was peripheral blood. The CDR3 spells CASSPGGAETQYF. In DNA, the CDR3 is TGTGCCAGCTCACCGGGGGGGGCAGAGACCCAGTACTTC. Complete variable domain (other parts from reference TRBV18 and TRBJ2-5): NAGVMQNPRHLVRRRGQEARLRCSPMKGHSHVYWYRQLPEEGLKFMVYLQKENIIDESGMPKERFSAEFPKEGPSILRIQQVVRGDSAAYFCASSPGGAETQYFGPGTRLLVL.